The 9 T cell receptor beta chains below come from one sample, sequenced in a study of T cells in Graves' hyperthyroidism and ophthalmopathy (dated by TCRdb to between 2018 and 2021). The library was generated by multiplex PCR. TCRdb shows the sequencer as Illumina HiSeq 2000. The TCR beta CDR3 regions were amplified from RNA transcripts. The TCR CDR3 was subjected to a first round of RT-PCR using the HTBI primer set and the Qiagen OneStep RT-PCR kit. The public reads were reanalyzed by TCRdb: fastp trimming at Q25, MiXCR alignment, in-frame beta chains only. CDR3 protein duplicates are merged, each entry listing the most common genes and DNA. This sample comprises approximately 600,000 distinct CDR3 sequences, about 16% of them detected only once. The ten largest clonotypes hold 3.8% of the sample. What was sequenced was blood. These receptors were taken from a woman under 40 with Graves' hyperthyroidism.

V is TRBV28 and J is TRBJ2-1; 10 bases are a match to TRBD2. The V gene's germline CDR1 is MDHEN and CDR2 SYDVKM. The CDR3 spans 15 residues. The J segment lost 8 bases and the V segment lost 7 bases, leaving 11 bases of the junction unmatched. The CDR3 spells CASNFGVAGGDEQFF. The CDR3 DNA is TGTGCCAGCAATTTTGGGGTAGCGGGAGGCGATGAGCAGTTCTTC.

With regard to this clonotype: This could be a read error, since a much larger clone is one nucleotide away. This CDR3 reads CAWSDFLRSDQPQHF. The CDR3 nucleotides are TGTGCCTGGAGTGATTTTCTGAGGAGCGATCAGCCCCAGCATTTT. The chain couples TRBV30 to TRBJ1-5, with no clear D. This CDR3 comprises 15 residues. The V gene lost 1 base and the J gene lost 5 bases, with 15 bases spanning the gap. Germline CDR1 is GTSNPN and CDR2 is SVGIG (reference sequence).

In this sample, this clonotype turned up a few times. This sequence joins TRBV24-1 and TRBJ2-1; TRBD1 is a possible D gene (5 bases). The germline V gene has CDR1 KGHDR and CDR2 SFDVKD. The germline V and J ends were trimmed by 4 bases and 7 bases, with 13 bases remaining between them. This CDR3 is built from 14 residues. The CDR3 DNA reads TGTGCCACCAGTGACCTTCAGGACAATAATGAGCAGTTCTTC. Its translation is CATSDLQDNNEQFF.

This clonotype was found a few times. The chain joins TRBV6-1 to TRBJ1-4; D uncertain. With 6 bases removed from V and 8 bases from J, the gap between germline ends came to 13 bases. CDR1 and CDR2 (germline): MNHNS, SASEGT. The CDR3 contains 13 residues. The CDR3 DNA is TGTGCCAGCAGCCCTACAATACGCGAAAAACTGTTTTTT. It yields the protein CASSPTIREKLFF.

At least ten counts were recorded for this clonotype. CDR3 DNA sequence: TGTGCCACCCAGGGGCTTACCTACGAGCAGTACTTC. This encodes CATQGLTYEQYF. The V gene is TRBV11-2, the J gene TRBJ2-7; D may be TRBD1 (6 bases). CDR3 length: 12 amino acids. Trimming left V 10 bases short and J 2 bases short, with 12 bases between. The germline gives CDR1 SGHAT, CDR2 FQNNGV. Full variable domain (missing parts from reference TRBV11-2 and TRBJ2-7): EAGVAQSPRYKIIEKRQSVAFWCNPISGHATLYWYQQILGQGPKLLIQFQNNGVVDDSQLPKDRFSAERLKGVDSTLKIQPAKLEDSAVYLCATQGLTYEQYFGPGTRLTVT.

The chain employs TRBV20-1 and TRBJ2-5, with D unclear. The V end was cut by 5 bases, the J end by 5 bases, with 15 bases between. Germline values: CDR1 DFQATT, CDR2 SNEGSKA (reference sequence). This CDR3 comprises 13 residues. CDR3 protein: CSARYWGKETQYF. CDR3 nucleotides: TGCAGTGCTCGGTACTGGGGAAAGGAGACCCAGTACTTC.

The rearrangement joins TRBV30 to TRBJ2-2, with 11 positions matching TRBD2. With 6 bases clipped from V and 3 bases from J, the junction kept 9 bases outside the gene matches. The germline gives CDR1 GTSNPN, CDR2 SVGIG (reference sequence). This CDR3 is built from 16 residues. The CDR3 DNA reads TGTGCCTGTACCCCCCTAGCGGGAGGTCACACCGGGGAGCTGTTTTTT. Protein: CACTPLAGGHTGELFF. The full variable domain, completed using reference TRBV30 and TRBJ2-2, is SQTIHQWPATLVQPVGSPLSLECTVEGTSNPNLYWYRQAAGRGLQLLFYSVGIGQISSEVPQNLSASRPQDRQFILSSKKLLLSDSGFYLCACTPLAGGHTGELFFGEGSRLTVL.

This clonotype was counted ten times or more. The V and J genes are TRBV7-2 and TRBJ1-5; 9 bases fit TRBD1. The CDR3 sequence is 14 residues long. The germline V gene encodes CDR1 SGHTA and CDR2 FQGNSA. The trim removed 5 bases at V and 3 bases at J, leaving 2 bases unmatched. CDR3 nucleotide sequence: TGTGCCAGCAGCCGGGACAGGGTCAATCAGCCCCAGCATTTT. It yields the protein CASSRDRVNQPQHF. Full variable domain (outside the CDR3, taken from reference TRBV7-2 and TRBJ1-5): GAGVSQSPSNKVTEKGKDVELRCDPISGHTALYWYRQSLGQGLEFLIYFQGNSAPDKSGLPSDRFSAERTGGSVSTLTIQRTQQEDSAVYLCASSRDRVNQPQHFGDGTRLSIL.

J is TRBJ1-1 and V is TRBV4-1; D may be TRBD1 (5 bases). Germline V gene sequence: CDR1 MGHRA, CDR2 YSYEKL. V lost 0 bases and J 0 bases, leaving 11 bases between the germline ends. The CDR3 is 16 amino acids. CDR3 sequence: CASSQDRGTLNTEAFF. CDR3 coding DNA: TGCGCCAGCAGCCAAGACCGAGGGACGTTGAACACTGAAGCTTTCTTT.